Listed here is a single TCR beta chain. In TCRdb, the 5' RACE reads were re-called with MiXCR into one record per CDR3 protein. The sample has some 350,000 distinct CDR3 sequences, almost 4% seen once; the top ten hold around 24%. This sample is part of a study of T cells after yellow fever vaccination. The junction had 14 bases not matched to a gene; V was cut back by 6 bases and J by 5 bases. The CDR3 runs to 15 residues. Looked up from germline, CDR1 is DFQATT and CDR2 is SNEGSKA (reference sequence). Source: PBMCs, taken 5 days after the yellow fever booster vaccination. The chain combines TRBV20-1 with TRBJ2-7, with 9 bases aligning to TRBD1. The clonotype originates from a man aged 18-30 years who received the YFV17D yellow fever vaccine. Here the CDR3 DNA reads TGCAGTGCAACTGAACAGGGGGCGCCGCTGGACGAGCAGTACTTC. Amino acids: CSATEQGAPLDEQYF.